These 20 T cell receptor beta chains were all obtained from the same sample, sequenced in a study of T cell responses to AZD1222 COVID-19 vaccine (dated by TCRdb to 2020 to 2023). Taken with the paper, the label for time point translates to: about 28 days (+/-7) after the second vaccine dose. Library preparation used the immunoSEQ multiplex PCR assay. Entries here come from immuneACCESS through TCRdb and include only in-frame sequences with V and J called. Some clones fail to appear in such tables; in the studies checked, an unresolved V gene covers under half of the shortfall, and the cause of the remainder is unknown. This sample is represented by tens of thousands of clones; 90% of them were singletons. The top ten hold approximately 40% of the sample. Sample: peripheral blood, taken 28 days after the second AZD1222 dose. These receptors all come from an adult who received the AZD1222 COVID-19 vaccine.

The chain employs TRBV20-1 and TRBJ2-7, with no clear D. The CDR3 contains 11 residues. Germline CDR1 DFQATT, CDR2 SNEGSKA (reference sequence). Trimming removed 5 bases from V and 3 bases from J, with 8 bases in between. In DNA form, the CDR3 reads TGCAGTGCTCGAACTGGCTACGAGCAGTACTTC. Translated, it gives CSARTGYEQYF.

This chain links TRBV9 with TRBJ2-7; weak D call: TRBD1 (6 bases). The CDR3 runs to 14 residues. V lost 3 bases and J 5 bases, leaving 15 bases between the germline ends. The germline V gene has CDR1 SGDLS and CDR2 YYNGEE. Written as DNA, the CDR3 is TGTGCCAGCAGCGCGACAGGTTTCGCCGACGAGCAGTACTTC. Translated: CASSATGFADEQYF.

The V and J genes are TRBV30 and TRBJ1-6; TRBD1 aligns across 9 bases. With V trimmed by 5 bases and J by 6 bases, 2 bases remained unmatched. Germline assignment: CDR1 GTSNPN and CDR2 SVGIG (reference sequence). The CDR3 extends over 13 amino acids. The CDR3 DNA sequence: TGTGCCTGGGGACAGGGGACTAATTCACCCCTCCACTTT. It translates to CAWGQGTNSPLHF.

This chain links TRBV18 with TRBJ1-3; 9 nucleotides agree with TRBD1. The CDR3 loop spans 16 amino acids. The germline V gene encodes CDR1 KGHSH and CDR2 LQKENI. V lost 4 bases, J lost 1 base, and 5 bases stayed unmatched. CDR3 residues: CASSLGQGKSGNTIYF. DNA for the CDR3: TGTGCCAGCTCACTCGGACAGGGGAAATCTGGAAACACCATATATTTT.

The chain recombines TRBV21-1 with TRBJ2-1; TRBD2, as called in the table, went unchecked against the DNA. TRBV21-1 corresponds to a pseudogene. The CDR3 contains 12 residues. The CDR3 is CASRGGPTMEFF. As DNA, the CDR3 is TGTGCCAGTAGGGGGGGCCCAACGATGGAGTTCTTC.

Only a few counts were recorded for this clone. The chain links TRBV6-5 to TRBJ1-1, with a weak D call TRBD1 (6 bases). Trimming left V 6 bases short and J 2 bases short, with 16 bases between. CDR1 MNHEY and CDR2 SVGAGI come from the germline V gene. The CDR3 is made up of 15 amino acids. The CDR3 DNA sequence: TGTGCCAGCAGGGTATTGGGACACTCCAACACTGAAGCTTTCTTT. Protein sequence: CASRVLGHSNTEAFF.

This clone has more than one count but fewer than ten. This rearrangement joins TRBV6-4 to TRBJ2-1; D unclear. Germline-derived CDR1 and CDR2 are MRHNA and SNTAGT. There are 17 residues in the CDR3. V lost 2 bases, J lost 2 bases, and 16 bases lay in between. DNA of the CDR3: TGTGCCAGCAGTGACACCACGTCCGGAGAAGCCTACAATGAGCAGTTCTTC. It encodes CASSDTTSGEAYNEQFF.

This rearrangement joins TRBV7-9 to TRBJ1-1; unclear D gene. Germline V CDR1 and CDR2: SEHNR, FQNEAQ (reference sequence). V was shortened by 3 bases and J by 4 bases, with 6 bases between the two germline ends. The CDR3 is 12 residues long. Here the CDR3 DNA reads TGTGCCAGCAGCTTTTCGGGCACTGAAGCTTTCTTT. Amino acids: CASSFSGTEAFF.

This clone was observed once. The rearrangement uses TRBV6-6 and TRBJ2-1; TRBD2 aligns across 11 bases. The CDR3 length is 12 residues. Germline loops: CDR1 MNHNY, CDR2 SVGAGI (reference sequence). The V segment lost 6 bases and the J segment 13 bases; nucleotides outside the gene matches: 5. The CDR3 spells CASRTSGENQFF. DNA of the CDR3: TGTGCCAGCAGGACTAGCGGGGAGAATCAGTTCTTC.

The chain employs TRBV12-1 and TRBJ2-1; TRBD2 is the table's D call, not checked against the DNA. TRBV12-1 is described as a pseudogene. The CDR3 runs to 16 residues. CDR3 DNA sequence: TGTGCCAGCAGCCCGGCTAGCGGGGGCTCCTACAATGAGCAGTTCTTC. Translating gives CASSPASGGSYNEQFF.

The chain uses TRBV7-9 and TRBJ2-1; the D gene is possibly TRBD2 (6 bases). CDR1 is SEHNR, CDR2 FQNEAQ, per germline (reference sequence). V shed 5 bases and J shed 0 bases, with 14 bases lying between them. CDR3 length: 16 residues. The CDR3 protein is CASSLGGLISYNEQFF. The CDR3 region has the DNA TGTGCCAGCAGCCTCGGGGGACTGATCTCCTACAATGAGCAGTTCTTC.

The count of this clone is one. This chain uses TRBV5-8 with TRBJ2-1; TRBD2 aligns across 8 bases. CDR1 is SGHTS, CDR2 YDEGEE, per germline. The CDR3 runs to 14 residues. V was clipped by 4 bases and J by 10 bases; unmatched bases: 10. The chain's CDR3 is CASSPGLAGKEQFF. For the CDR3, the DNA is TGTGCCAGCAGCCCCGGACTAGCTGGGAAGGAGCAGTTCTTC.

The rearrangement uses TRBV25-1 and TRBJ1-2; TRBD1 matches at 9 bases. The V gene's germline CDR1 is MGHDK and CDR2 SYGVNS. After removal of 2 bases from V and 7 bases from J, the junction contained 8 bases not matched to a gene. The CDR3 contains 15 residues. The CDR3 is CASSETDRGLSGYTF. DNA of the CDR3: TGTGCCAGCAGTGAAACGGACAGGGGATTGAGTGGCTACACCTTC.

The chain uses TRBV30 and TRBJ1-1; unclear D gene. V was pared by 1 base and J by 0 bases, with 9 bases between. This CDR3 has 14 amino acids. Germline V CDR1 and CDR2: GTSNPN, SVGIG (reference sequence). The CDR3 spells CAWSAVGVNTEAFF. DNA for the CDR3: TGTGCCTGGAGTGCCGTCGGGGTGAACACTGAAGCTTTCTTT.

The rearrangement joins TRBV6-6 to TRBJ2-7; D is tentatively TRBD1 or TRBD2 (6 bases each). The germline gives CDR1 MNHNY, CDR2 SVGAGI (reference sequence). The CDR3 runs to 14 residues. V was shortened by 5 bases and J by 0 bases, with 11 bases between the two germline ends. The CDR3 spells CASSRGGSSYEQYF. The CDR3 region has the DNA TGTGCCAGCAGTAGAGGGGGGAGCTCCTACGAGCAGTACTTC.

The chain links TRBV5-4 to TRBJ1-1; possibly TRBD1 for D (6 bases). The CDR3 extends over 15 amino acids. Trimming shortened V by 0 bases and J by 4 bases, and 13 bases separated the two germline ends. From germline, CDR1 is SGHNT and CDR2 YYREEE (reference sequence). CDR3 nucleotide sequence: TGTGCCAGCAGCTTGGAACCGGGGGCGCCCACTGAAGCTTTCTTT. Encoded protein: CASSLEPGAPTEAFF.

V usage is TRBV9 and J usage is TRBJ2-7; D uncertain. Germline CDR1 is SGDLS and CDR2 is YYNGEE. With 2 bases removed from V and 0 bases from J, the gap between germline ends came to 6 bases. There are 13 residues in the CDR3. CDR3 in amino acids: CASSVTDSYEQYF. CDR3 sequence (DNA): TGTGCCAGCAGCGTTACAGACTCCTACGAGCAGTACTTC.

V is TRBV7-2 and J is TRBJ2-3; D is perhaps TRBD2 (5 bases). CDR1 SGHTA and CDR2 FQGNSA come from the germline V gene. The length of the CDR3 is 15 residues. The V and J ends lost 5 bases and 6 bases respectively, with 18 bases between them. The DNA of the CDR3 is TGTGCCAGCAGCCCAGCGGCGGAATGGTCTGATACGCAGTATTTT. It yields the protein CASSPAAEWSDTQYF.

This clone was detected a few times. This rearrangement joins TRBV5-4 to TRBJ2-3, with 12 bases that match TRBD1. J gave up 6 bases and V 2 bases, and 4 bases lay outside the gene matches. There are 15 residues in the CDR3. Looked up from germline, CDR1 is SGHNT and CDR2 is YYREEE (reference sequence). The CDR3 here is CASSFAGQGADTQYF. The CDR3 nucleotides read TGTGCCAGCAGCTTCGCGGGACAGGGGGCGGATACGCAGTATTTT.

The gene calls are TRBV9 and TRBJ2-1; 15 bases align to TRBD2. The junction had 7 bases not matched to a gene; V was cut back by 5 bases and J by 4 bases. The V gene's germline CDR1 is SGDLS and CDR2 YYNGEE. The CDR3 extends over 17 amino acids. Here the CDR3 reads CASSAPGTSGGYNEQFF. CDR3 coding DNA: TGTGCCAGCAGTGCCCCCGGGACTAGCGGGGGGTACAATGAGCAGTTCTTC. Using reference TRBV9 and TRBJ2-1 for the parts outside the CDR3, the full variable domain is DSGVTQTPKHLITATGQRVTLRCSPRSGDLSVYWYQQSLDQGLQFLIQYYNGEERAKGNILERFSAQQFPDLHSELNLSSLELGDSALYFCASSAPGTSGGYNEQFFGPGTRLTVL.